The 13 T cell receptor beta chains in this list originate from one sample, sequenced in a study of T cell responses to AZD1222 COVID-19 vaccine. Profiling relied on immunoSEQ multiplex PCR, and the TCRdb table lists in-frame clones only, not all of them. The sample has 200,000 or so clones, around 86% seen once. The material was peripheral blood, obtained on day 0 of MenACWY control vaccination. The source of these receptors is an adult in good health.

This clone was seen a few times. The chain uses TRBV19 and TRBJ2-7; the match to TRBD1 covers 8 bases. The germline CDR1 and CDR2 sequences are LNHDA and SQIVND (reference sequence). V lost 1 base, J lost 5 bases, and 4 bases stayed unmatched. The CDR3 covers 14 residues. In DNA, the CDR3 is TGTGCCAGTAGTATAGGCGGACAGGGCCACGAGCAGTACTTC. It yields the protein CASSIGGQGHEQYF.

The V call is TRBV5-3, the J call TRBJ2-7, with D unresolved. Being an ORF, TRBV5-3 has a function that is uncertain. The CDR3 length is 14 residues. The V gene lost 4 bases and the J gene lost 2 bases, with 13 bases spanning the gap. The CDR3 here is CARSGVARTYEQYF. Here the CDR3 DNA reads TGTGCCAGAAGCGGAGTCGCCCGAACCTACGAGCAGTACTTC.

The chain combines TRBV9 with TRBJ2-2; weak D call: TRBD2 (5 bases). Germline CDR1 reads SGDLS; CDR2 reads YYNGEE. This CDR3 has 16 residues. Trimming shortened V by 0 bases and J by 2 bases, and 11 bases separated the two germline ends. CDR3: CASSVAFGLNTGELFF. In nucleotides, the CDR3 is TGTGCCAGCAGCGTAGCTTTCGGACTTAACACCGGGGAGCTGTTTTTT.

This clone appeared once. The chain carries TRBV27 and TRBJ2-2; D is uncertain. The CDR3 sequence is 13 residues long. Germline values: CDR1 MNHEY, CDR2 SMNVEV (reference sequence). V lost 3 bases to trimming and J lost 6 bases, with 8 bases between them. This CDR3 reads CASSFEASGELFF. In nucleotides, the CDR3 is TGTGCCAGCAGTTTTGAGGCCTCCGGGGAGCTGTTTTTT.

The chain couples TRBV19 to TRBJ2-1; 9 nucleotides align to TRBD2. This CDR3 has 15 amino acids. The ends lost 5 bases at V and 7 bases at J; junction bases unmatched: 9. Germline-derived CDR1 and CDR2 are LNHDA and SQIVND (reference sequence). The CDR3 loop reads CASSPRGSGRNEQFF. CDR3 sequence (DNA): TGTGCCAGTAGTCCGCGGGGTAGCGGGAGAAATGAGCAGTTCTTC.

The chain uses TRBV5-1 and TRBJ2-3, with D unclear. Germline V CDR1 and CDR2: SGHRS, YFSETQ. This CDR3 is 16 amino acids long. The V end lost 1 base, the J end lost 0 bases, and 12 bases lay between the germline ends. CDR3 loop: CASSLLARSSTDTQYF. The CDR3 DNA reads TGCGCCAGCAGCTTGTTGGCCAGGAGTAGCACAGATACGCAGTATTTT.

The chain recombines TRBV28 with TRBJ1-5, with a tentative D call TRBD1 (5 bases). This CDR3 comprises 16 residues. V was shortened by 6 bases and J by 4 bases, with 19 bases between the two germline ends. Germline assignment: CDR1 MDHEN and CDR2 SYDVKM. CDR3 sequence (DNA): TGTGCCAGCAGGCTTCCCGGGGGAAACAGAAATCAGCCCCAGCATTTT. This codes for CASRLPGGNRNQPQHF.

The CDR3 loop is CASSFLAGQYF. The DNA of the CDR3 is TGTGCCAGCAGTTTTTTGGCGGGACAGTACTTC. V gene TRBV28 combines with J gene TRBJ2-7; possibly TRBD2 for D (6 bases). The CDR3 extends over 11 amino acids. Germline CDR1 and CDR2: MDHEN and SYDVKM. V was shortened by 3 bases and J by 10 bases, with 10 bases between the two germline ends.

Written as DNA, the CDR3 is TGTGCCAGCAGCGCCCGCGCGGGAGGAGAGCACGAGCAGTACTTC. This gives the protein CASSARAGGEHEQYF. The chain has TRBV2 and TRBJ2-7, with 8 positions matching TRBD2. V lost 6 bases to trimming and J lost 5 bases; unmatched junction nucleotides: 12. The length of the CDR3 is 15 residues. CDR1 SNHLY and CDR2 FYNNEI come from the germline V gene.

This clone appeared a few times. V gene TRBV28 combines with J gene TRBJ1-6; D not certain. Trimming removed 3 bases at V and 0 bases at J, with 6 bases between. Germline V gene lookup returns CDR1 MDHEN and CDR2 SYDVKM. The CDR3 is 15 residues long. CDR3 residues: CASSLMSSYNSPLHF. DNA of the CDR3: TGTGCCAGCAGTTTGATGAGCTCCTATAATTCACCCCTCCACTTT.

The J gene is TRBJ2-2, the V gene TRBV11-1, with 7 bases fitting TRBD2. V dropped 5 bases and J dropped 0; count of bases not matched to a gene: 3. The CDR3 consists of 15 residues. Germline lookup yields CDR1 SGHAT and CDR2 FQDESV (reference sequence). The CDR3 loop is CASSRAGTNTGELFF. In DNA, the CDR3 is TGTGCCAGCAGCCGAGCGGGAACGAACACCGGGGAGCTGTTTTTT. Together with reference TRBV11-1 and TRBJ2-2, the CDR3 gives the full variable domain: EAEVAQSPRYKITEKSQAVAFWCDPISGHATLYWYRQILGQGPELLVQFQDESVVDDSQLPKDRFSAERLKGVDSTLKIQPAELGDSAMYLCASSRAGTNTGELFFGEGSRLTVL.

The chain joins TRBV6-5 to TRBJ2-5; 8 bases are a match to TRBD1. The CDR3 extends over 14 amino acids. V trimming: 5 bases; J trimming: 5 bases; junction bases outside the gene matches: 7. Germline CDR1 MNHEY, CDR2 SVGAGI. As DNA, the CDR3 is TGTGCCAGCAGTAACGGACAGGGTACGGAGACCCAGTACTTC. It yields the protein CASSNGQGTETQYF.

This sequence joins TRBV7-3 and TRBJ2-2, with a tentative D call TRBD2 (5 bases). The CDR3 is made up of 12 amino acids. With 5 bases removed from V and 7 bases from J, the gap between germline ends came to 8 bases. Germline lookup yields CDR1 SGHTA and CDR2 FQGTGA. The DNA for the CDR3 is TGTGCCAGCAGCCCGGCGGGCGGGGAGCTGTTTTTT. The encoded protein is CASSPAGGELFF. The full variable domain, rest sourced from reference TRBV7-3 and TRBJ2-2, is GAGVSQTPSNKVTEKGKYVELRCDPISGHTALYWYRQSLGQGPEFLIYFQGTGAADDSGLPNDRFFAVRPEGSVSTLKIQRTERGDSAVYLCASSPAGGELFFGEGSRLTVL.